The 13 T cell receptor beta chains below come from one sample, sequenced in a study of T cell responses to AZD1222 COVID-19 vaccine. Here immunoSEQ multiplex PCR was the method, and the copy in TCRdb shows in-frame clones only, minus some. The data contain fewer than 85,000 clones, around 86% of them singletons. The material was peripheral blood, obtained 28 days after the second AZD1222 dose. The receptors come from an adult who received the AZD1222 COVID-19 vaccine.

This clone was detected only a few times. The chain employs TRBV18 and TRBJ1-3; the D is unclear. Per germline, CDR1 KGHSH and CDR2 LQKENI. The CDR3 has 15 residues. V shed 2 bases and J shed 1 base, with 9 bases lying between them. This chain's CDR3 is CASSPAGASGNTIYF. Written as DNA, the CDR3 is TGTGCCAGCTCACCAGCAGGAGCGTCTGGAAACACCATATATTTT.

V gene TRBV7-6 combines with J gene TRBJ2-2; D unresolved. The ends were cut back, 1 base at V and 2 bases at J, with 11 bases in the middle. CDR3 length: 16 amino acids. Germline loops: CDR1 SGHVS, CDR2 FNYEAQ. Here the CDR3 reads CASSLEAAANTGELFF. For the CDR3, the DNA is TGTGCCAGCAGCTTAGAGGCGGCGGCTAACACCGGGGAGCTGTTTTTT.

V and J are TRBV7-6 and TRBJ2-7; TRBD1 matches at 7 bases. Per the germline V gene, CDR1 is SGHVS and CDR2 is FNYEAQ. This CDR3 is 15 amino acids long. V trimming: 4 bases; J trimming: 3 bases; junction bases outside the gene matches: 9. CDR3 amino acids: CASSSKTGSNYEQYF. The DNA for the CDR3 is TGTGCCAGCAGCTCGAAGACAGGGTCCAACTACGAGCAGTACTTC.

The chain carries TRBV2 and TRBJ1-1; D is unresolved. With 6 bases removed from V and 6 bases from J, the gap between germline ends came to 17 bases. The length of the CDR3 is 14 residues. Per the germline V gene, CDR1 is SNHLY and CDR2 is FYNNEI. The CDR3 loop reads CASRGGVSVPEAFF. The CDR3 DNA reads as TGTGCCAGCAGGGGCGGTGTCTCAGTACCTGAAGCTTTCTTT.

The J gene is TRBJ1-2, the V gene TRBV11-2, with D unclear. V was trimmed by 5 bases and J by 4 bases, leaving 5 bases between them. There are 11 residues in the CDR3. Germline CDR1 is SGHAT and CDR2 is FQNNGV. The CDR3 spells CASSLRYGYTF. In DNA form, the CDR3 reads TGTGCCAGCAGCCTCCGCTATGGCTACACCTTC.

This chain connects TRBV18 to TRBJ2-7; 8 positions agree with TRBD1. The V and J ends lost 4 bases and 4 bases, in that order; junction bases with no gene match: 6. The germline V gene encodes CDR1 KGHSH and CDR2 LQKENI. This CDR3 contains 14 residues. The CDR3 region is CASSRTGLTYEQYF. CDR3 DNA sequence: TGTGCCAGCTCACGGACAGGGCTAACTTACGAGCAGTACTTC. Full variable domain (remainder filled in from reference TRBV18 and TRBJ2-7): NAGVMQNPRHLVRRRGQEARLRCSPMKGHSHVYWYRQLPEEGLKFMVYLQKENIIDESGMPKERFSAEFPKEGPSILRIQQVVRGDSAAYFCASSRTGLTYEQYFGPGTRLTVT.

This chain uses TRBV19 with TRBJ1-1; TRBD1 is a possible D gene (5 bases). This CDR3 contains 13 residues. Trimming took 6 bases from V and 1 from J, leaving 9 bases between them. The V gene's germline CDR1 is LNHDA and CDR2 SQIVND (reference sequence). The CDR3 spells CASRYTGNTEAFF. CDR3 DNA sequence: TGTGCCAGTAGATACACAGGGAACACTGAAGCTTTCTTT. The full variable domain, in which reference TRBV19 and TRBJ1-1 provide the parts outside the CDR3, is DGGITQSPKYLFRKEGQNVTLSCEQNLNHDAMYWYRQDPGQGLRLIYYSQIVNDFQKGDIAEGYSVSREKKESFPLTVTSAQKNPTAFYLCASRYTGNTEAFFGQGTRLTVV.

The genes are TRBV11-2 and TRBJ1-2; 10 bases agree with TRBD1. CDR3 length: 16 amino acids. After removal of 5 bases from V and 3 bases from J, the junction contained 9 bases not matched to a gene. Germline CDR1 reads SGHAT; CDR2 reads FQNNGV. The CDR3 coding sequence is TGTGCCAGCAGCCGCCCTGACAGGGGGCTGTACTATGGCTACACCTTC. This translates into CASSRPDRGLYYGYTF.

This chain connects TRBV28 to TRBJ1-3; D possibly corresponds to TRBD1 (5 bases). Germline CDR1 and CDR2: MDHEN and SYDVKM. The CDR3 sequence is 13 residues long. Trimming pared 3 bases from V and 8 bases from J, leaving 11 bases between. The CDR3 reads CASSFGGGYTIYF. The CDR3 DNA reads as TGTGCCAGCAGTTTTGGCGGGGGATACACCATATATTTT.

The chain carries TRBV4-2 and TRBJ2-1, with 8 bases fitting TRBD1. The J segment lost 0 bases and the V segment lost 4 bases, leaving 5 bases of the junction unmatched. The germline CDR1 and CDR2 sequences are LGHNA and YNFKEQ. The CDR3 spans 16 residues. CDR3 residues: CASSLRTGSSYNEQFF. As DNA, the CDR3 is TGTGCCAGCAGCCTTAGGACAGGGAGCTCCTACAATGAGCAGTTCTTC.

The chain carries TRBV5-1 and TRBJ2-7; TRBD1 matches at 7 bases. Germline trimming cut 8 bases from V and 3 bases from J; bases unmatched to any gene: 8. The CDR3 runs to 13 residues. The germline CDR1 and CDR2 sequences are SGHRS and YFSETQ. CDR3 residues: CASNRGGGYEQYF. The CDR3 DNA reads TGCGCCAGTAATAGAGGGGGCGGCTACGAGCAGTACTTC.

The chain has TRBV19 and TRBJ2-1; D not certain. Looked up from germline, CDR1 is LNHDA and CDR2 is SQIVND (reference sequence). Trimming stripped 4 bases from V and 7 bases from J, with 11 bases between. The CDR3 consists of 13 residues. CDR3 sequence: CASSSNTVNEQFF. In nucleotides, the CDR3 is TGTGCCAGTAGTAGTAACACAGTGAATGAGCAGTTCTTC.

V gene TRBV19 combines with J gene TRBJ1-1; 7 bases agree with TRBD1. Germline loops: CDR1 LNHDA, CDR2 SQIVND (reference sequence). V shed 9 bases and J 7 bases; nucleotides not matched to a gene: 11. The CDR3 runs 13 residues. CDR3 nucleotides: TGTGCCAGCGAGCCACGACAGGGAAATGAAGCTTTCTTT. Translation: CASEPRQGNEAFF.